This note documents a single T cell receptor (beta chain) sequence. The antigen remains undetermined. This sample was taken from a study of cytomegalovirus exposure and HLA in healthy donors. Regarding the study as a whole: Several of the most significant clusters appeared, in a later analysis, to be linked to common viral pathogens. One later analysis reportedly identified an Asian-associated ancestry cluster that showed fewer N-insertions than the roughly 720-donor mean. Segments of the TCR beta V type were, in most cases, productive about 87% or about 30% of the time in an earlier analysis.

The donors gave bone marrow, and they were healthy. V was pared by 8 bases and J by 6 bases, with 16 bases between. The CDR3 is made up of 13 amino acids. The germline V gene has CDR1 SGHAT and CDR2 FQNNGV. The PCR ran on 60 Vbeta and 13 Jbeta primers. Produced via immunoSEQ multiplex PCR; TCRdb's table is partial and in-frame only. The sample shows some 140,000 clones, approximately 80% of them seen only once. This clonotype originated in a man aged 25 to 40 in good health and CMV-seronegative. The sequencing input was PBMCs. The chain has TRBV11-2 and TRBJ1-1, with no clear D. The CDR3 bases are TGTGCCAGCGGCCAGGCTAGCTACGCTGAAGCTTTCTTT. The encoded protein is CASGQASYAEAFF.